Presented here are 5 T cell receptor beta chains from one specimen sequenced in a study of blood T cell repertoires in COVID-19. Produced via immunoSEQ multiplex PCR; TCRdb's table is partial and in-frame only. The sample consists of some 400,000 clones, approximately 87% of them appearing once. The sequencing sample was made of peripheral blood. The receptors here all came from a woman aged 60 to 75 with COVID-19, enrolled during active disease.

This sequence joins TRBV28 and TRBJ2-7, with a weak D call TRBD1 (7 bases). Trimming pared 8 bases from V and 2 bases from J, leaving 16 bases between. Germline V gene sequence: CDR1 MDHEN, CDR2 SYDVKM. CDR3 length equals 14 residues. The CDR3 region has the DNA TGTGCCAGCGGGGGGACAGTAGTTCCCTACGAGCAGTACTTC. This translates into CASGGTVVPYEQYF. Using reference TRBV28 and TRBJ2-7 for the parts outside the CDR3, the full variable domain is DVKVTQSSRYLVKRTGEKVFLECVQDMDHENMFWYRQDPGLGLRLIYFSYDVKMKEKGDIPEGYSVSREKKERFSLILESASTNQTSMYLCASGGTVVPYEQYFGPGTRLTVT.

This rearrangement joins TRBV28 to TRBJ1-1, with 9 bases fitting TRBD1. V trimming: 6 bases; J trimming: 1 base; junction bases outside the gene matches: 9. The CDR3 contains 16 residues. CDR1 and CDR2 (germline): MDHEN, SYDVKM. DNA of the CDR3: TGTGCCAGCAGGAAACAACAGGGGGCCGGGAACACTGAAGCTTTCTTT. Amino acids: CASRKQQGAGNTEAFF.

The V call is TRBV27, the J call TRBJ1-5; D not certain. The CDR3 contains 16 residues. Per germline, CDR1 MNHEY and CDR2 SMNVEV (reference sequence). The V end lost 5 bases, the J end lost 3 bases, and 17 bases lay between the germline ends. CDR3 residues: CASSPLHGSFNQPQHF. The CDR3, as DNA: TGTGCCAGCAGTCCACTCCACGGGTCTTTCAATCAGCCCCAGCATTTT.

V gene TRBV19 combines with J gene TRBJ1-1, with 9 bases aligning to TRBD1. This CDR3 has 15 residues. From germline, CDR1 is LNHDA and CDR2 SQIVND (reference sequence). The junction had 10 bases not matched to a gene; V was cut back by 3 bases and J by 8 bases. The DNA for the CDR3 is TGTGCCAGTAGTATTAGTGGACAGGGGTTCACAGAAGCTTTCTTT. As protein: CASSISGQGFTEAFF.

V and J are TRBV6-6 and TRBJ2-3, with a tentative D call TRBD2 (6 bases). Germline V lookup: CDR1 MNHNY, CDR2 SVGAGI (reference sequence). The V end was cut by 0 bases, the J end by 4 bases, with 11 bases between. This CDR3 contains 15 residues. CDR3 coding DNA: TGTGCCAGCAGTTACTCTCCGAGACTAGCAGATACGCAGTATTTT. Encoded protein: CASSYSPRLADTQYF.